These T cell receptor beta chains were read from a single sample in a study of lymphopenia after photon versus proton radiotherapy. This table comes from immunoSEQ multiplex PCR, and its TCRdb copy is limited to in-frame clones, with some not included. The sample lists about 83,000 clones; about four fifths were seen once. The sample in question was peripheral blood, obtained from a patient treated with proton-based radiotherapy. Receptors originate from a man aged 55 to 70 with pancreatic cancer. Both conserved end residues are part of each CDR3. Fields, in order: clone size, J gene, D gene, V gene, CDR3 DNA, CDR3 protein. D genes are given only for firm matches. Not every row has a clone size; where given, it reads once, few, many or a size class.

abundance: -; j_gene: TRBJ2-7; d_gene: -; v_gene: TRBV5-6; CDR3nt: TGTGCCAGCACCTTCCAACGGGCAGCTCCCGAGCAGTACTTC; CDR3aa: CASTFQRAAPEQYF
abundance: -; j_gene: TRBJ2-7; d_gene: -; v_gene: TRBV6-6; CDR3nt: TGTGCCAGCAGTTACGCGCTAGGAGCAACCTACGAGCAGTACTTC; CDR3aa: CASSYALGATYEQYF
abundance: -; j_gene: TRBJ2-3; d_gene: TRBD1; v_gene: TRBV11-3; CDR3nt: TGTGCCAGCAGCACCCCAGGACAGGGGAGGCAAGATACGCAGTATTTT; CDR3aa: CASSTPGQGRQDTQYF
abundance: -; j_gene: TRBJ2-5; d_gene: -; v_gene: TRBV2; CDR3nt: TGTGCCAGCAGTGAAGGGGCTGGGGAGACCCAGTACTTC; CDR3aa: CASSEGAGETQYF
abundance: few; j_gene: TRBJ2-7; d_gene: -; v_gene: TRBV6-1; CDR3nt: TGTGCCAGCAGTGAAGCGTGGAGTTCCGAGCAGTACTTC; CDR3aa: CASSEAWSSEQYF
abundance: once; j_gene: TRBJ2-2; d_gene: -; v_gene: TRBV7-6; CDR3nt: TGTGCCAGCAGCTTGTTACCCACCGGGGAGCTGTTTTTT; CDR3aa: CASSLLPTGELFF
abundance: -; j_gene: TRBJ1-1; d_gene: TRBD1; v_gene: TRBV7-3; CDR3nt: TGTGCCAGCAGCCCCCAACCGGGACAGCGGAACACTGAAGCTTTCTTT; CDR3aa: CASSPQPGQRNTEAFF
abundance: few; j_gene: TRBJ1-4; d_gene: -; v_gene: TRBV30; CDR3nt: TGTGCCTGGAAAGGGACCCCCGGTTCAAGTGAAAAACTGTTTTTT; CDR3aa: CAWKGTPGSSEKLFF
abundance: -; j_gene: TRBJ1-2; d_gene: -; v_gene: TRBV29-1; CDR3nt: TGCAGCGTTGCAACCGGGGGGGCTGGAGGCTATGGCTACACCTTC; CDR3aa: CSVATGGAGGYGYTF
abundance: -; j_gene: TRBJ2-7; d_gene: -; v_gene: TRBV7-2; CDR3nt: TGTGCCAGCAGCTTAGTAGGAACAGGGGCGGGGGAGCAGTACTTC; CDR3aa: CASSLVGTGAGEQYF
abundance: -; j_gene: TRBJ2-3; d_gene: TRBD2; v_gene: TRBV18; CDR3nt: TGTGCCAGCTCAGCACTAGCGGGCCAAGGAACAGATACGCAGTATTTT; CDR3aa: CASSALAGQGTDTQYF
abundance: few; j_gene: TRBJ2-2; d_gene: TRBD2; v_gene: TRBV4-2; CDR3nt: TGTGCCAGCAGCCAAGCTGGAGCGGGAGGGCCGGATACCGGGGAGCTGTTTTTT; CDR3aa: CASSQAGAGGPDTGELFF
abundance: -; j_gene: TRBJ2-2; d_gene: -; v_gene: TRBV4-3; CDR3nt: TGCGCCAGCAGCCAAGAACCCGTAGGGACCGGGGAGCTGTTTTTT; CDR3aa: CASSQEPVGTGELFF
abundance: -; j_gene: TRBJ2-1; d_gene: -; v_gene: TRBV10-1; CDR3nt: TGCGCCAGCAGTGGTAGTGACCTCGATGAGCAGTTCTTC; CDR3aa: CASSGSDLDEQFF
abundance: -; j_gene: TRBJ2-2; d_gene: TRBD2; v_gene: TRBV6-1; CDR3nt: TGTGCCAGCAGTGCCGGGACTAAGAACACCGGGGAGCTGTTTTTT; CDR3aa: CASSAGTKNTGELFF
abundance: -; j_gene: TRBJ2-5; d_gene: TRBD1; v_gene: TRBV5-5; CDR3nt: TGTGCCAGCAGCCCCAGGGGGCTCCAAGAGACCCAGTACTTC; CDR3aa: CASSPRGLQETQYF
abundance: -; j_gene: TRBJ2-7; d_gene: TRBD2; v_gene: TRBV5-1; CDR3nt: TGCGCCAGCAGCCGACGGGAGGGTGCCTACGAGCAGTACTTC; CDR3aa: CASSRREGAYEQYF
abundance: -; j_gene: TRBJ2-1; d_gene: -; v_gene: TRBV7-2; CDR3nt: TGTGCCAGCAGCTCGGGGGACTCCTACAATGAGCAGTTCTTC; CDR3aa: CASSSGDSYNEQFF
abundance: once; j_gene: TRBJ2-3; d_gene: -; v_gene: TRBV28; CDR3nt: TGTGCCAGCCAACGACCTCCCTATACGCAGTATTTT; CDR3aa: CASQRPPYTQYF
abundance: -; j_gene: TRBJ2-7; d_gene: -; v_gene: TRBV6-5; CDR3nt: TGTGCCAGCAGATCTCAGGGAATTGCCTACGAGCAGTACTTC; CDR3aa: CASRSQGIAYEQYF